The sequence of this T cell receptor (beta chain) was determined in a study of blood T cell repertoires in COVID-19. Study-level information: Samples of COVID-19 (acute and convalescent) were obtained from the United States, Italy and Spain. PBMCs, B-cell-depleted T cells, or T cells were the source of the cDNA or gDNA that made up the material.

The repertoire was sequenced with immunoSEQ multiplex PCR; TCRdb's copy has only in-frame clones and lacks some. The table lists about 250,000 clones, approximately 89% of them singletons. This CDR3 comprises 15 residues. V shed 0 bases and J 3 bases; nucleotides not matched to a gene: 1. Germline V gene lookup returns CDR1 MNHEY and CDR2 SVGAGI. The chain couples TRBV6-5 to TRBJ2-1, with 8 bases that match TRBD2. The material sequenced was peripheral blood. The TCR sequence derives from a woman aged 55-75 years who had recovered from COVID-19. The CDR3 here is CASSYSGTSYNEQFF. Here the CDR3 DNA reads TGTGCCAGCAGTTACTCCGGGACTAGCTACAATGAGCAGTTCTTC.